The next 21 T cell receptor beta chains were all read from a single sample in a study of T cell responses to AZD1222 COVID-19 vaccine. Sequenced by immunoSEQ multiplex PCR; TCRdb stores in-frame clones only, minus some. The data show some 110,000 clones, over 75% seen once. This material consisted of peripheral blood, taken on day 0 of AZD1222 vaccination. These receptors all stem from an adult in good health.

This chain uses TRBV9 with TRBJ1-3; possible D gene TRBD1, 5 bases. The CDR3 has 15 amino acids. Trimming stripped 2 bases from V and 0 bases from J, with 9 bases between. In germline, CDR1 is SGDLS, CDR2 YYNGEE. The CDR3 sequence is CASSVQGNSGNTIYF. Here the CDR3 DNA reads TGTGCCAGCAGCGTCCAGGGAAACTCTGGAAACACCATATATTTT.

The count of this clone is one. The CDR3, as DNA: TGTGCCACCAGCAGAGGGGGGCCCTACGAGCAGTACTTC. Encoded protein: CATSRGGPYEQYF. This chain joins TRBV15 and TRBJ2-7; a weak D match, TRBD1 (6 bases). Trimming took 1 base from V and 2 from J, leaving 6 bases between them. CDR3 size: 13 residues. The germline CDR1 and CDR2 sequences are LNHNV and YYDKDF (reference sequence).

This clone was seen a few times. V usage is TRBV4-1 and J usage is TRBJ2-5; D may correspond to TRBD1 or TRBD2 (6 bases each). Germline lookup yields CDR1 MGHRA and CDR2 YSYEKL. The germline V and J ends were trimmed by 1 base and 5 bases, with 17 bases remaining between them. This CDR3 spans 16 amino acids. CDR3 protein: CASSQGGEGGSETQYF. CDR3 coding DNA: TGCGCCAGCAGCCAAGGGGGTGAAGGGGGGAGTGAGACCCAGTACTTC.

The sample holds one count of this clone. The chain couples TRBV10-3 to TRBJ2-7; 11 nucleotides line up with TRBD1. V lost 4 bases, J lost 7 bases, and 6 bases stayed unmatched. This CDR3 comprises 14 residues. Germline V gene data show CDR1 as ENHRY and CDR2 as SYGVKD. The CDR3 DNA reads TGTGCCATCAGTGCCGGACAGGGGGCAAGGGAGCAGTACTTC. It encodes CAISAGQGAREQYF.

This clone was counted once. The chain couples TRBV12-5 to TRBJ1-5; tentative D call: TRBD1 (6 bases). Trimming removed 4 bases at V and 4 bases at J, with 14 bases between. This CDR3 is 15 amino acids long. Germline values: CDR1 LGHNT, CDR2 FRNRAP. CDR3 bases: TGTGCTAGTGGTTCCCCGGACAGTAGTAATCAGCCCCAGCATTTT. It codes for CASGSPDSSNQPQHF. Full variable domain (rest looked up from reference TRBV12-5 and TRBJ1-5): DARVTQTPRHKVTEMGQEVTMRCQPILGHNTVFWYRQTMMQGLELLAYFRNRAPLDDSGMPKDRFSAEMPDATLATLKIQPSEPRDSAVYFCASGSPDSSNQPQHFGDGTRLSIL.

The chain has TRBV11-3 and TRBJ2-1, with unresolved D. CDR1 and CDR2 (germline): SGHNT, YENEEA. The CDR3 is made up of 16 amino acids. V was pared by 1 base and J by 0 bases, with 10 bases between. The CDR3 sequence is CASSLGTAYSYNEQFF. CDR3 nucleotides: TGTGCCAGCAGCTTAGGTACAGCCTACTCCTACAATGAGCAGTTCTTC.

This clone was recorded only once. The rearrangement joins TRBV7-6 to TRBJ2-2; TRBD2 is a possible D gene (5 bases). V lost 1 base and J lost 3, with 9 bases in between. CDR1 and CDR2 from the germline V gene are SGHVS and FNYEAQ. The CDR3 length is 15 residues. The DNA of the CDR3 is TGTGCCAGCAGCTTAGAAGGGAGTGACACCGGGGAGCTGTTTTTT. Its translation is CASSLEGSDTGELFF.

This chain uses TRBV6-5 with TRBJ2-7; D remains unclear. This CDR3 has 13 residues. The V end was cut by 2 bases, the J end by 2 bases, with 7 bases between. CDR1 is MNHEY and CDR2 is SVGAGI in the germline V gene. The CDR3 region is CASSYGRTYEQYF. In nucleotides, the CDR3 is TGTGCCAGCAGTTACGGACGGACCTACGAGCAGTACTTC.

V is TRBV4-1 and J is TRBJ1-2; D not resolved. Trimming took off 0 bases at V and 3 bases at J, with 11 bases between the two ends. In germline, CDR1 is MGHRA, CDR2 YSYEKL. The CDR3 has 15 residues. This chain's CDR3 is CASSQEPLSDYGYTF. CDR3 DNA sequence: TGCGCCAGCAGCCAAGAGCCCCTATCAGACTATGGCTACACCTTC.

The V call is TRBV5-4, the J call TRBJ2-7, with a tentative D call TRBD1 (6 bases). CDR3 length equals 17 residues. Trimming cost V 0 bases and J 7 bases, with 23 bases left between them. Per the germline V gene, CDR1 is SGHNT and CDR2 is YYREEE (reference sequence). The CDR3 spells CASSLVAGGGPPREQYF. The CDR3 DNA sequence: TGTGCCAGCAGCTTGGTTGCGGGTGGGGGCCCTCCTAGGGAGCAGTACTTC.

The CDR3 reads CASSLTTGQPQHF. DNA for the CDR3: TGTGCCAGCAGCCTTACAACTGGTCAGCCCCAGCATTTT. The genes are TRBV7-9 and TRBJ1-5; D is ambiguous. Trimming took 5 bases from V and 6 from J, leaving 11 bases between them. The CDR3 is made up of 13 amino acids. Germline V CDR1 and CDR2: SEHNR, FQNEAQ (reference sequence). Together with reference TRBV7-9 and TRBJ1-5, the CDR3 gives the full variable domain: DTGVSQNPRHKITKRGQNVTFRCDPISEHNRLYWYRQTLGQGPEFLTYFQNEAQLEKSRLLSDRFSAERPKGSFSTLEIQRTEQGDSAMYLCASSLTTGQPQHFGDGTRLSIL.

The genes are TRBV2 and TRBJ1-2; D gene unclear. The ends were cut back, 3 bases at V and 8 bases at J, with 13 bases in the middle. This CDR3 contains 13 residues. Germline V gene lookup returns CDR1 SNHLY and CDR2 FYNNEI. The CDR3 DNA sequence: TGTGCCAGCAGTGATGGGCCTATATCGGGCTACACCTTC. Translation: CASSDGPISGYTF.

The V gene is TRBV30, the J gene TRBJ2-7; D is ambiguous. This CDR3 spans 11 amino acids. The V gene lost 7 bases and the J gene lost 1 base, with 8 bases spanning the gap. CDR1 GTSNPN and CDR2 SVGIG come from the germline V gene (reference sequence). In DNA form, the CDR3 reads TGTGCCTACGGCAGGTCCTACGAGCAGTACTTC. Its protein is CAYGRSYEQYF.

The chain employs TRBV11-2 and TRBJ1-4; D uncertain. Germline V lookup: CDR1 SGHAT, CDR2 FQNNGV. Trimming took off 0 bases at V and 0 bases at J, with 20 bases between the two ends. The CDR3 contains 20 residues. The CDR3 nucleotides read TGTGCCAGCAGCTTAGACCGGCCCGGCCGGCACACCTCAACTAATGAAAAACTGTTTTTT. Protein sequence: CASSLDRPGRHTSTNEKLFF.

The V gene is TRBV5-5, the J gene TRBJ2-6; TRBD1 might be the D (5 bases). The CDR3 contains 16 residues. Trimming removed 4 bases at V and 0 bases at J, with 11 bases between. CDR1 is SGHKS and CDR2 is YYEKEE in the germline V gene (reference sequence). CDR3 protein: CASSRGQTSGANVLTF. In nucleotides, the CDR3 is TGTGCCAGCAGCCGAGGACAAACCTCTGGGGCCAACGTCCTGACTTTC.

V usage is TRBV9 and J usage is TRBJ1-2; D ambiguous. The germline V gene encodes CDR1 SGDLS and CDR2 YYNGEE. This CDR3 contains 14 residues. Between the trimmed V and J ends, which lost 2 bases and 14 bases, there was a span of 22 bases. DNA of the CDR3: TGTGCCAGCAGCGTTTCGCCGAGGCTAAGGGTGGATACCTTC. This encodes CASSVSPRLRVDTF. The complete variable domain, with remaining parts taken from reference TRBV9 and TRBJ1-2, reads DSGVTQTPKHLITATGQRVTLRCSPRSGDLSVYWYQQSLDQGLQFLIQYYNGEERAKGNILERFSAQQFPDLHSELNLSSLELGDSALYFCASSVSPRLRVDTFGSGTRLTVV.

This clone is a singleton in its sample. The rearrangement joins TRBV11-2 to TRBJ2-7, with a tentative D call TRBD2 (5 bases). The CDR3 covers 14 residues. Germline CDR1 and CDR2: SGHAT and FQNNGV. The ends were cut back, 4 bases at V and 3 bases at J, with 13 bases in the middle. The CDR3 region is CASSWGPEGYEQYF. The CDR3 DNA reads TGTGCCAGCAGCTGGGGTCCCGAGGGCTACGAGCAGTACTTC.

CDR3 nucleotides: TGTGCCAGCAGCCCGGGACTAGCGGGGACGGAGACCCAGTACTTC. This translates into CASSPGLAGTETQYF. V usage is TRBV5-5 and J usage is TRBJ2-5; 13 bases agree with TRBD2. The J segment lost 5 bases and the V segment lost 4 bases, leaving 5 bases of the junction unmatched. Per germline, CDR1 SGHKS and CDR2 YYEKEE (reference sequence). The CDR3 spans 15 residues.

V and J are TRBV7-2 and TRBJ1-6; 8 bases agree with TRBD1. Germline CDR1 is SGHTA and CDR2 is FQGNSA. V trimming: 4 bases; J trimming: 8 bases; junction bases outside the gene matches: 7. The CDR3 runs 15 residues. CDR3 loop: CASSSQDRGYSPLHF. As DNA, the CDR3 is TGTGCCAGCAGCTCACAAGACAGGGGTTATTCACCCCTCCACTTT.

This chain uses TRBV5-1 with TRBJ2-7; 7 bases align to TRBD1. This CDR3 is 16 amino acids long. Germline CDR1 reads SGHRS; CDR2 reads YFSETQ. J lost 3 bases, V lost 0 bases, and 9 bases had no gene match. The CDR3 DNA reads as TGCGCCAGCAGCTTGGGATTCACCGGGACAGACTACGAGCAGTACTTC. Its translation is CASSLGFTGTDYEQYF. The full variable domain, in which reference TRBV5-1 and TRBJ2-7 provide the parts outside the CDR3, is KAGVTQTPRYLIKTRGQQVTLSCSPISGHRSVSWYQQTPGQGLQFLFEYFSETQRNKGNFPGRFSGRQFSNSRSEMNVSTLELGDSALYLCASSLGFTGTDYEQYFGPGTRLTVT.

The genes are TRBV5-1 and TRBJ2-3; tentatively, D is TRBD1 or TRBD2 (6 bases each). Germline V gene lookup returns CDR1 SGHRS and CDR2 YFSETQ. V was clipped by 7 bases and J by 4 bases, with 28 bases between them. The CDR3 runs to 18 residues. The CDR3 loop reads CASAPRRGVGRFADTQYF. Written as DNA, the CDR3 is TGCGCCAGCGCCCCCCGAAGGGGGGTAGGAAGGTTTGCAGATACGCAGTATTTT. The full variable domain, in which reference TRBV5-1 and TRBJ2-3 provide the parts outside the CDR3, is KAGVTQTPRYLIKTRGQQVTLSCSPISGHRSVSWYQQTPGQGLQFLFEYFSETQRNKGNFPGRFSGRQFSNSRSEMNVSTLELGDSALYLCASAPRRGVGRFADTQYFGPGTRLTVL.